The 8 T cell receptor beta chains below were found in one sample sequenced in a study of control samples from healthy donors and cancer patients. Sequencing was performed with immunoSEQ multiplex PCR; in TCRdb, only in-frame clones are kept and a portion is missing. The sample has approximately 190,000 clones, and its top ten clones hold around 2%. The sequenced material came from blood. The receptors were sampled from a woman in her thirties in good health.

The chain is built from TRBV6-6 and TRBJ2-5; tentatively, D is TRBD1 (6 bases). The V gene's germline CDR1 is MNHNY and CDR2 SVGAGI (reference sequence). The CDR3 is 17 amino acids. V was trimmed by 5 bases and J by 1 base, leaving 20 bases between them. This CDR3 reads CASSRTGLVFLQETQYF. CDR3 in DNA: TGTGCCAGCAGTCGTACAGGGTTGGTTTTCCTCCAAGAGACCCAGTACTTC.

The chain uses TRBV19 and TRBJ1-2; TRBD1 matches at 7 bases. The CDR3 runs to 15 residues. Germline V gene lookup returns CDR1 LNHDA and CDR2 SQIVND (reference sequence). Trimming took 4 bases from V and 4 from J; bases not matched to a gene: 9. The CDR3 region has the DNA TGTGCCAGTAGTAGGGAGCGGGACAGATCCTATGGCTACACCTTC. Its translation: CASSRERDRSYGYTF.

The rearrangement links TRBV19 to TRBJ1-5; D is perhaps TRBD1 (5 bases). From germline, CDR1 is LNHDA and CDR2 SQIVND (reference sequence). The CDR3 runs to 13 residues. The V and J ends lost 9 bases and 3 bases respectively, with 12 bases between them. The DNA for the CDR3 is TGTGCCAGAATCGCGGGGCCCAATCAGCCCCAGCATTTT. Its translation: CARIAGPNQPQHF.

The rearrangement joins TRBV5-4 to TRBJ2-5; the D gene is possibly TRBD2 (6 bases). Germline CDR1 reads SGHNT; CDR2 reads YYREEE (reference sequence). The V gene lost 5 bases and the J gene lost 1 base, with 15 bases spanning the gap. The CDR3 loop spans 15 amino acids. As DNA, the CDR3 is TGTGCCAGCAGGCTTGACGGGGGAACCCAAGAGACCCAGTACTTC. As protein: CASRLDGGTQETQYF.

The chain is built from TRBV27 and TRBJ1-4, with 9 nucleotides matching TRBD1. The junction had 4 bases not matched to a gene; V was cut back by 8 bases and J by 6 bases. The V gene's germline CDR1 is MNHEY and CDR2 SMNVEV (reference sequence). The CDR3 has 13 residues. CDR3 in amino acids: CASSGQGYEKLFF. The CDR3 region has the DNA TGTGCCAGCTCGGGACAGGGTTATGAAAAACTGTTTTTT.

CDR3 in DNA: TGTGCCAGCAGCGACGTCTGGAACACTGAAGCTTTCTTT. Its translation: CASSDVWNTEAFF. The genes are TRBV7-9 and TRBJ1-1; D unresolved. Trimming stripped 5 bases from V and 1 base from J, with 8 bases between. The CDR3 runs to 13 residues. Germline CDR1 reads SEHNR; CDR2 reads FQNEAQ (reference sequence).

CDR3: CASREDRTSNQPQHF. In DNA, the CDR3 is TGTGCCAGCAGGGAGGACAGGACTAGCAATCAGCCCCAGCATTTT. This rearrangement joins TRBV6-5 to TRBJ1-5, with TRBD1 matching 7 bases. The CDR3 contains 15 residues. Trimming at V came to 6 bases and at J to 0 bases, leaving 5 bases not matched to a gene. The germline V gene has CDR1 MNHEY and CDR2 SVGAGI.

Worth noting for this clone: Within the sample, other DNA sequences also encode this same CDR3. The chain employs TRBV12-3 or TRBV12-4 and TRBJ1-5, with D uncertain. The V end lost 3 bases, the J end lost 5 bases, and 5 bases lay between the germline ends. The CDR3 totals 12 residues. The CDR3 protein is CASSFGDQPQHF. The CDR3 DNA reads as TGTGCCAGCAGTTTCGGTGATCAGCCCCAGCATTTT.